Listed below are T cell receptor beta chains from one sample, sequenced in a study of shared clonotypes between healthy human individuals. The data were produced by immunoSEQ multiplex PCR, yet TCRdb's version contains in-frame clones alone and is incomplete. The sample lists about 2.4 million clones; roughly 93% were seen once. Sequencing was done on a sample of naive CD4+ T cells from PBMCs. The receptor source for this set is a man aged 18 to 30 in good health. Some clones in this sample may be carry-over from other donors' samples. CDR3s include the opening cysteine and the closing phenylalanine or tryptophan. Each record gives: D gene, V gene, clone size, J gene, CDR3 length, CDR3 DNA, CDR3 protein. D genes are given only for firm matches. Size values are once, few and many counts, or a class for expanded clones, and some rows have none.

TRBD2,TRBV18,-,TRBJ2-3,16,TGTGCCAGCTCACCTTTAGCGGGAGGGCCCGGAGATACGCAGTATTTT,CASSPLAGGPGDTQYF
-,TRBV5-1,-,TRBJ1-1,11,TGCGCCAGCAGCTCAGGGATCGGAGCTTTCTTT,CASSSGIGAFF
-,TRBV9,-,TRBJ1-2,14,TGTGCCAGCAGCGTAGGCAGGGGACCCTCTGGCTACACCTTC,CASSVGRGPSGYTF
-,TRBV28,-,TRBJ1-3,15,TGTGCCAGCCGCGTGGGGCAGTCCTCTGGAAACACCATATATTTT,CASRVGQSSGNTIYF
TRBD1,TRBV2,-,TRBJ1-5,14,TGTGCCAGCACCCGGGACAGGGCACGACAGCCCCAGCATTTT,CASTRDRARQPQHF
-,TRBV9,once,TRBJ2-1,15,TGTGCCAGCAGCGCCCGACGGAACTCCTACAATGAGCAGTTCTTC,CASSARRNSYNEQFF
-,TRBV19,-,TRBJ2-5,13,TGTGCCAGTAGGCGACAGTTCGAAGAGACCCAGTACTTC,CASRRQFEETQYF
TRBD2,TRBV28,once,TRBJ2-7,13,TGTGCCAGCAGGTTGGGGGGGTCCTACGAGCAGTACTTC,CASRLGGSYEQYF
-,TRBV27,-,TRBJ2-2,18,TGTGCCAGCAGCCGAAAGTTCCCCGGCCACGCGAACACCGGGGAGCTGTTTTTT,CASSRKFPGHANTGELFF
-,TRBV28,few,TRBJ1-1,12,TGTGCCAGCAGGGCTCAGGGGACTGAAGCTTTCTTT,CASRAQGTEAFF
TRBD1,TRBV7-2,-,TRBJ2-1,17,TGTGCCAGCAGCTCGATAGACAGGGATATGGTTGAGAATGAGCAGTTCTTC,CASSSIDRDMVENEQFF
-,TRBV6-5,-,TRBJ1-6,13,TGTGCCAGCAGTCCCGACGGGAATTCACCCCTCCACTTT,CASSPDGNSPLHF
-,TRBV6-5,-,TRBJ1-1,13,TGTGCCACCGAGGGGAGGTTCGGCACTGAAGCTTTCTTT,CATEGRFGTEAFF
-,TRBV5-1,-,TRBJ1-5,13,TGCGCCAGCAGCCCGGACGGAGAGCTGCCCCAGCATTTT,CASSPDGELPQHF
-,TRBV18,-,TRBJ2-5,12,TGTGCCAGCTCACTTGTACAAGAGACCCAGTACTTC,CASSLVQETQYF
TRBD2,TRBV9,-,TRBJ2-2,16,TGTGCCAGCAGCGTAGCCGGGACTAGATTCGCCGGGGAGCTGTTTTTT,CASSVAGTRFAGELFF
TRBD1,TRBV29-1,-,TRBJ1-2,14,TGCAGCGTAGATAGACAGGGAAGGCAGTCCGGCTACACCTTC,CSVDRQGRQSGYTF
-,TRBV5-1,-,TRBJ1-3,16,TGCGCCAGCAGCTTGGCTGCCGGGACCTCTGGAAACACCATATATTTT,CASSLAAGTSGNTIYF
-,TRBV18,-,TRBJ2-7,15,TGTGCCAGCTCACCACCGAGGTTGCAGACCTACGAGCAGTACTTC,CASSPPRLQTYEQYF
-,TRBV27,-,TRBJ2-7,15,TGTGCCAGCAGTTCCCCCCCCCTAAGGGTCGGTGCGCAGTACTTC,CASSSPPLRVGAQYF
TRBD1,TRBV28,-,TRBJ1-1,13,TGTGCCAGCCTAGGGGGCGAGAACACTGAAGCTTTCTTT,CASLGGENTEAFF
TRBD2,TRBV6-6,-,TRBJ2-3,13,TGTGCCAGCAGTTTTGCGGGAGCAGATACGCAGTATTTT,CASSFAGADTQYF
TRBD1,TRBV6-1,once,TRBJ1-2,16,TGTGCCAGCAGTGCAAATTATCGGGACAGAGGGGGTGGCTACACCTTC,CASSANYRDRGGGYTF
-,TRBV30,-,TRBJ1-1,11,TGTGCCTGGGCACACAGGGTAGAAGCTTTCTTT,CAWAHRVEAFF
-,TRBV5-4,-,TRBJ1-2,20,TGTGCCAGCAGCTACCGGGACGGATTCGCCGATTCCTTAACTAACTATGGCTACACCTTC,CASSYRDGFADSLTNYGYTF
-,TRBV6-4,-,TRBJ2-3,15,TGTGCCAGCAGCAAGACTTTCGGTTTGTCAGATACGCAGTATTTT,CASSKTFGLSDTQYF
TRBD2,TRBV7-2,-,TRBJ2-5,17,TGTGCCAGCAGCTTATTCCGACTAGCGGGAGTCTCGCAGACCCAGTACTTC,CASSLFRLAGVSQTQYF